This passage covers 8 T cell receptor beta chains from one sample sequenced in a study of shared clonotypes between healthy human individuals. Clones were read by immunoSEQ multiplex PCR, and TCRdb kept only the in-frame ones, dropping some. Seen here are over 400,000 clones, roughly 80% observed once, and the top ten hold 9.5% to 15%. Source material: PBMCs. These receptors originate from a woman aged 40 to 50 in good health. Some clones in this sample may be carry-over from other donors' samples.

This chain's CDR3 is CASSLGPVASNQPQHF. As DNA, the CDR3 is TGCGCCAGCAGCTTGGGCCCCGTCGCGAGCAATCAGCCCCAGCATTTT. The chain recombines TRBV5-1 with TRBJ1-5; D is unclear. Trimming removed 0 bases at V and 1 base at J, with 11 bases between. The V gene's germline CDR1 is SGHRS and CDR2 YFSETQ. The CDR3 consists of 16 residues. Full variable domain (remainder filled in from reference TRBV5-1 and TRBJ1-5): KAGVTQTPRYLIKTRGQQVTLSCSPISGHRSVSWYQQTPGQGLQFLFEYFSETQRNKGNFPGRFSGRQFSNSRSEMNVSTLELGDSALYLCASSLGPVASNQPQHFGDGTRLSIL.

The J gene is TRBJ2-3, the V gene TRBV6-4, with D possibly matching TRBD1 (6 bases). Germline loops: CDR1 MRHNA, CDR2 SNTAGT. V gave up 6 bases and J gave up 2 bases, with 12 bases separating them. The CDR3 has 14 residues. For the CDR3, the DNA is TGTGCCAGCAGCCCCGACAGGACCACAGATACGCAGTATTTT. Residues: CASSPDRTTDTQYF.

The V and J genes are TRBV5-1 and TRBJ1-3; D possibly corresponds to TRBD1 (5 bases). This CDR3 has 15 amino acids. Looked up from germline, CDR1 is SGHRS and CDR2 is YFSETQ. The ends were cut back, 3 bases at V and 8 bases at J, with 18 bases in the middle. The CDR3 region is CASSWDSGTLDTIYF. The CDR3 coding sequence is TGCGCCAGCAGCTGGGACTCAGGGACTCTTGACACCATATATTTT. Full variable domain (outside the CDR3, taken from reference TRBV5-1 and TRBJ1-3): KAGVTQTPRYLIKTRGQQVTLSCSPISGHRSVSWYQQTPGQGLQFLFEYFSETQRNKGNFPGRFSGRQFSNSRSEMNVSTLELGDSALYLCASSWDSGTLDTIYFGEGSWLTVV.

The chain has TRBV6-4 and TRBJ2-3; perhaps TRBD2 as D (6 bases). This CDR3 contains 15 residues. Trimming left V 0 bases short and J 4 bases short, with 11 bases between. CDR1 is MRHNA, CDR2 SNTAGT, per germline. CDR3 region: CASSDSLGGADTQYF. The CDR3 DNA is TGTGCCAGCAGTGACTCCCTAGGAGGGGCAGATACGCAGTATTTT.

There are a few counts of this clone. A far larger clone is one base from this, pointing to a likely read error. This chain uses TRBV30 with TRBJ2-7; no reliable D call. The CDR3 has 15 amino acids. CDR1 and CDR2 (germline): GTSNPN, SVGIG (reference sequence). Trimming took off 7 bases at V and 6 bases at J, with 25 bases between the two ends. The CDR3 DNA is TGTGCCTTAGCCTTGGACCAGATAGTGGCCTGCGAGCAGTACTTC. Its translation: CALALDQIVACEQYF. Full variable domain (outside the CDR3, taken from reference TRBV30 and TRBJ2-7): SQTIHQWPATLVQPVGSPLSLECTVEGTSNPNLYWYRQAAGRGLQLLFYSVGIGQISSEVPQNLSASRPQDRQFILSSKKLLLSDSGFYLCALALDQIVACEQYFGPGTRLTVT.

The chain carries TRBV29-1 and TRBJ2-7; perhaps TRBD1 as D (6 bases). The germline CDR1 and CDR2 sequences are SQVTM and ANQGSEA. V lost 2 bases to trimming and J lost 6 bases, with 20 bases between them. The CDR3 is 15 residues long. CDR3 in DNA: TGCAGCGTTGAAAAGTTCCAGGGGCAAGGTCTCGAGCAGTACTTC. Encoded protein: CSVEKFQGQGLEQYF.

On this clone itself: Given a far larger clone just one base away, this is likely a sequencing read error. The genes are TRBV7-9 and TRBJ2-1, with 13 bases fitting TRBD2. This CDR3 spans 15 amino acids. Germline assignment: CDR1 SEHNR and CDR2 FQNEAQ (reference sequence). The CDR3 DNA sequence: TGTGCCAGCAGTACGCGGACTAGCGGGAGCGATGAGCAGCTCTTC. Amino acid sequence: CASSTRTSGSDEQLF. Combining the CDR3 with reference TRBV7-9 and TRBJ2-1 gives the whole variable domain DTGVSQNPRHKITKRGQNVTFRCDPISEHNRLYWYRQTLGQGPEFLTYFQNEAQLEKSRLLSDRFSAERPKGSFSTLEIQRTEQGDSAMYLCASSTRTSGSDEQLFGPGTRLTVL.

In its sample, this clone was seen many times. The chain uses TRBV5-1 and TRBJ2-1; 7 bases are a match to TRBD2. J gave up 5 bases and V 4 bases, and 12 bases lay outside the gene matches. Germline CDR1 SGHRS, CDR2 YFSETQ. The CDR3 is 16 amino acids. The DNA for the CDR3 is TGCGCCAGCAGCCAAGATCGACTAGCCTCAAACAATGAGCAGTTCTTC. It encodes CASSQDRLASNNEQFF.